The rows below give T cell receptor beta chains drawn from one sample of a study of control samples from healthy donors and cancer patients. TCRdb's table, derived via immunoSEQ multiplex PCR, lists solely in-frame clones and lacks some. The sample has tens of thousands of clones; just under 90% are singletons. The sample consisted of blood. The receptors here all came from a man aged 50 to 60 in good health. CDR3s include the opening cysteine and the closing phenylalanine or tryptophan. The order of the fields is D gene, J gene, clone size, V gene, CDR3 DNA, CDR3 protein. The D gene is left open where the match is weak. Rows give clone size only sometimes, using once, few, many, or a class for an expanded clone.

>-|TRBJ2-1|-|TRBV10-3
TGTGCCATCAGTGGGCGGGGGCAGAGCTCCTACAATGAGCAGTTCTTC
CAISGRGQSSYNEQFF
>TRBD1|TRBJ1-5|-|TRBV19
TGTGCCAGTAGACAGGGGAATCAGCCCCAGCATTTT
CASRQGNQPQHF
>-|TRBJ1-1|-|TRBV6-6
TGTGCCAGCAGTAAGCCGGGGGGGAACACTGAAGCTTTCTTT
CASSKPGGNTEAFF
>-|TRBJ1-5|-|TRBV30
TGTGCCTGGAGTGTACACGGGAATCAGCCCCAGCATTTT
CAWSVHGNQPQHF
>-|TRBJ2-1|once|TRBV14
TGTGCCAGCAGCCAAGTCTGGAAGGGGGGGCGGAATGAGCAGTTCTTC
CASSQVWKGGRNEQFF
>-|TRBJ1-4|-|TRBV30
TGTGCCTGGAGTGTACAAACGCCAGGGACTAATGAAAAACTGTTTTTT
CAWSVQTPGTNEKLFF
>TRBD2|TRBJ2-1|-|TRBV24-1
TGTGCCACCAGTGATCGCCTAGCGGGGGCCGACAATGAGCAGTTCTTC
CATSDRLAGADNEQFF
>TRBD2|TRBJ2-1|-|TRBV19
TGTGCCAGTAGTACTTACGCGGGGGGGATACTCAATGAGCAGTTCTTC
CASSTYAGGILNEQFF
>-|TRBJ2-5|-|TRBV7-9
TGTGCCAGCAGCTTAGCGCGGTTAGGACGGCAAGAGACCCAGTACTTC
CASSLARLGRQETQYF
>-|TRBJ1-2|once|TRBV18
TGTGCCAGCTCCCCGGGGACCCACTATGGCTACACCTTC
CASSPGTHYGYTF
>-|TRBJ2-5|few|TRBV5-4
TGTGCCAGCAGCTCCAAGGACAATGAAGAGACCCAGTACTTC
CASSSKDNEETQYF
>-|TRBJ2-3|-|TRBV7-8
TGTGCCAGCAGCTTAGGGTGGAATGGGGATACGCAGTATTTT
CASSLGWNGDTQYF
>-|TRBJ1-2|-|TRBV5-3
TGTGCCAGAAGCTTGGGGGGCGTTGATGGCTACACCTTC
CARSLGGVDGYTF
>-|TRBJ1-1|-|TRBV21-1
TGTGCCAGCAGCAAAGTTGTGGGACACGGATATTCGGGGAACACTGAAGCTTTCTTT
CASSKVVGHGYSGNTEAFF
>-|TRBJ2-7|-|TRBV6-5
TGTGCCAGCAGCCACGGGACGCTCAGCTCCTACGAGCAGTACTTC
CASSHGTLSSYEQYF
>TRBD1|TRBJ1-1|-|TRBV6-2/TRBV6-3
TGTGCCAGCAGTTACTCGGTAGTCGGGACAGTGAACACTGAAGCTTTCTTT
CASSYSVVGTVNTEAFF
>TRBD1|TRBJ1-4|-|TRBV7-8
TGTGCCACCAGACAGGGGGCTTATGAAAAACTGTTTTTT
CATRQGAYEKLFF
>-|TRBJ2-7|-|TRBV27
TGTGCCAGCAGTCCCGGAGACAGTTACGAGCAGTACTTC
CASSPGDSYEQYF
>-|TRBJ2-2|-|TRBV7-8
TGTGCCAGCAGCTTAGATATCGGGGAGCTGTTTTTT
CASSLDIGELFF